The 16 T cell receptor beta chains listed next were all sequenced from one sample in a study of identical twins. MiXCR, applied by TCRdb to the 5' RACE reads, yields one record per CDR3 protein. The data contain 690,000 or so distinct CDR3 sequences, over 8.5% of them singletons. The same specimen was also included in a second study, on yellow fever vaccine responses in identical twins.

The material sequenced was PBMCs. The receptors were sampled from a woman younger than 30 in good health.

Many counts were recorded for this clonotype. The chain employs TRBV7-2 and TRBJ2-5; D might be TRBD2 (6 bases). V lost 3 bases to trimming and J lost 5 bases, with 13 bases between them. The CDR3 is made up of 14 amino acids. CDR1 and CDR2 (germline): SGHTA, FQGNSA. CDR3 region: CASSLGGVGETQYF. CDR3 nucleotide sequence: TGTGCCAGCAGCTTGGGGGGAGTAGGGGAGACCCAGTACTTC. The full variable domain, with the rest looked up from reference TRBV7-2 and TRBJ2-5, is GAGVSQSPSNKVTEKGKDVELRCDPISGHTALYWYRQSLGQGLEFLIYFQGNSAPDKSGLPSDRFSAERTGGSVSTLTIQRTQQEDSAVYLCASSLGGVGETQYFGPGTRLLVL.

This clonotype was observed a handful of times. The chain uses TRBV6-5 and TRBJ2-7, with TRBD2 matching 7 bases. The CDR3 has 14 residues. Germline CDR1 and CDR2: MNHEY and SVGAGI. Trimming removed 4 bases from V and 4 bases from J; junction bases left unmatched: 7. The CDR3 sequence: CASSSRGGTYEQYF. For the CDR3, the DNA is TGTGCCAGCAGTTCGCGCGGGGGTACTTACGAGCAGTACTTC.

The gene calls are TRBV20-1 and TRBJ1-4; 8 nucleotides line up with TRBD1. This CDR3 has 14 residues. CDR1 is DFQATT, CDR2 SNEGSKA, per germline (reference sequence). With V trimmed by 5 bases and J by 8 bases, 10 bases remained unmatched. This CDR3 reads CSAPMGNRGEKLFF. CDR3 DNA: TGCAGTGCTCCGATGGGCAACAGGGGGGAAAAACTGTTTTTT.

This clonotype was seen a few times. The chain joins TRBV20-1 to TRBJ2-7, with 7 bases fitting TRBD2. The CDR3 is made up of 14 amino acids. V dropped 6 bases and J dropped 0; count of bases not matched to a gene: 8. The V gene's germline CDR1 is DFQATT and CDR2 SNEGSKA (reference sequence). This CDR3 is CSAKYGGSSYEQYF. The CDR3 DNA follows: TGCAGTGCCAAGTACGGGGGGAGCTCCTACGAGCAGTACTTC.

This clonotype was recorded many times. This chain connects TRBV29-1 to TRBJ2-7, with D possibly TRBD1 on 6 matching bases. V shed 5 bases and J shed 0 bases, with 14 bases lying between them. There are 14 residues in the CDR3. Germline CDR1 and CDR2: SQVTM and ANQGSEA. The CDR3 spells CSVRDTDLSYEQYF. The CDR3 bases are TGCAGCGTTAGGGACACGGACCTCTCCTACGAGCAGTACTTC.

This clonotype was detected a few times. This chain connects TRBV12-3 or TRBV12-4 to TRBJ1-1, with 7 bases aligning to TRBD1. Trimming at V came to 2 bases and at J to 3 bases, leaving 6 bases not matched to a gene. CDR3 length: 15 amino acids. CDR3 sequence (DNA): TGTGCCAGCAGTTTACCCCATACAGGGGACACTGAAGCTTTCTTT. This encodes CASSLPHTGDTEAFF.

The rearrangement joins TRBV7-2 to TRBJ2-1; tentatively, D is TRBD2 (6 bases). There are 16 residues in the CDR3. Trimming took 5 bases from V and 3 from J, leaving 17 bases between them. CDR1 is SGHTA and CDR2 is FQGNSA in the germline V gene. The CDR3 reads CASSGRTGLGYNEQFF. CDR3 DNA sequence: TGTGCCAGCAGCGGGCGAACGGGACTGGGCTACAATGAGCAGTTCTTC. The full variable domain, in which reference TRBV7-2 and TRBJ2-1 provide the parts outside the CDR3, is GAGVSQSPSNKVTEKGKDVELRCDPISGHTALYWYRQSLGQGLEFLIYFQGNSAPDKSGLPSDRFSAERTGGSVSTLTIQRTQQEDSAVYLCASSGRTGLGYNEQFFGPGTRLTVL.

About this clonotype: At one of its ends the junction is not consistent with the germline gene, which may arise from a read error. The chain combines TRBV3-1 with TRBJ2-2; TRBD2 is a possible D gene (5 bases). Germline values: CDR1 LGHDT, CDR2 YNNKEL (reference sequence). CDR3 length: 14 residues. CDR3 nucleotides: TGTGCCACCAGCCAAGGACTCGGAGCCGGGGAGCTGTTTTTT. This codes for CATSQGLGAGELFF.

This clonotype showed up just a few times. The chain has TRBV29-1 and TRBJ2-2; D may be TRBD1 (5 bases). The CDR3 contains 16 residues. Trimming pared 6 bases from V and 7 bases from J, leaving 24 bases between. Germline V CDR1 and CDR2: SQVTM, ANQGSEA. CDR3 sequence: CSVKPELTGRGGELFF. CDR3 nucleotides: TGCAGCGTCAAACCAGAATTGACCGGAAGGGGCGGGGAGCTGTTTTTT.

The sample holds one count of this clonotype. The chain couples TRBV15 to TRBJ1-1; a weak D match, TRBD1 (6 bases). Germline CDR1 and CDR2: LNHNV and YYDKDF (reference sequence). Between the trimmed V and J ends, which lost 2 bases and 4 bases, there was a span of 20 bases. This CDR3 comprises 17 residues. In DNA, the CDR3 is TGTGCCACCAGCAGAACGGCGCAGGGGTCGCGTGGCACTGAAGCTTTCTTT. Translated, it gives CATSRTAQGSRGTEAFF.

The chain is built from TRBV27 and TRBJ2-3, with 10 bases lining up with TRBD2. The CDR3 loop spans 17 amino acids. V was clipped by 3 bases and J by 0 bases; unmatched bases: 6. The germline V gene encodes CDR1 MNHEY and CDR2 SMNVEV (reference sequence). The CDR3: CASSFRTSGTSTDTQYF. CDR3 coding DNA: TGTGCCAGCAGTTTCCGGACTAGCGGTACTAGCACAGATACGCAGTATTTT.

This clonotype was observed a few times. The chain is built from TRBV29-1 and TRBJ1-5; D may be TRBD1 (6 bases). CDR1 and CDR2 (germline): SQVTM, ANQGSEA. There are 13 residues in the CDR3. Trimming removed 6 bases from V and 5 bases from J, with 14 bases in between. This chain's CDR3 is CSVIQGLDQPQHF. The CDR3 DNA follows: TGCAGCGTCATACAGGGTTTGGATCAGCCCCAGCATTTT.

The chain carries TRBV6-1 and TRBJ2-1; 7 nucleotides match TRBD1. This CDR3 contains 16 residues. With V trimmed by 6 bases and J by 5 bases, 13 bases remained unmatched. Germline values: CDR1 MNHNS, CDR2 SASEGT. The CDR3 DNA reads TGTGCCAGCAGACCCAAACCCGACAGGGCGAACAATGAGCAGTTCTTC. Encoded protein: CASRPKPDRANNEQFF.

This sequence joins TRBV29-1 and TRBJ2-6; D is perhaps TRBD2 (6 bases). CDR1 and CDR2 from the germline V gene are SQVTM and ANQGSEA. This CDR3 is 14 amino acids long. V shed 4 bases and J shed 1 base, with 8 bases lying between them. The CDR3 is CSVAEGSGANVLTF. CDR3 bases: TGCAGCGTTGCGGAGGGGTCTGGGGCCAACGTCCTGACTTTC. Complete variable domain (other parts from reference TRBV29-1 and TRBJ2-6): SAVISQKPSRDICQRGTSLTIQCQVDSQVTMMFWYRQQPGQSLTLIATANQGSEATYESGFVIDKFPISRPNLTFSTLTVSNMSPEDSSIYLCSVAEGSGANVLTFGAGSRLTVL.

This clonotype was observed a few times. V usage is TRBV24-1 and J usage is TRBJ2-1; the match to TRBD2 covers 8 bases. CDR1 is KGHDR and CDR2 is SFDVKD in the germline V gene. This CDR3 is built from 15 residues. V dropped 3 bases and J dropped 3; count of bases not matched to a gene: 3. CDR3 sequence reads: CATSDRTSYYNEQFF. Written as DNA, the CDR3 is TGTGCCACCAGTGATAGGACTAGCTACTACAATGAGCAGTTCTTC.

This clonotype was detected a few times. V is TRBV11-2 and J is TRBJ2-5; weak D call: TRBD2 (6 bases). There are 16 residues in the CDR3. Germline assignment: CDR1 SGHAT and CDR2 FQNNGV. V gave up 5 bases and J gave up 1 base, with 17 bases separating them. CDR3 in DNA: TGTGCCAGCAGCCGAGCCCCCAGCGGGTCCCAAGAGACCCAGTACTTC. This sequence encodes CASSRAPSGSQETQYF.